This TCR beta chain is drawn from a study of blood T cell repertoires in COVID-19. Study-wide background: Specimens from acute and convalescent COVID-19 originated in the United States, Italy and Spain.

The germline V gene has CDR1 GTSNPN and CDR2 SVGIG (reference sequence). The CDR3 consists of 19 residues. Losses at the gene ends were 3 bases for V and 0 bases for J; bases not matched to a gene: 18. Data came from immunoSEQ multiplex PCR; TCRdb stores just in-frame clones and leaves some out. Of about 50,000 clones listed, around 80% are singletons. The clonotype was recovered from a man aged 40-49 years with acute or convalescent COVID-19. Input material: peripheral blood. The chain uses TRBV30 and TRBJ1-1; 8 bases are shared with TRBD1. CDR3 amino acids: CAWRGPRGQGFFVNTEAFF. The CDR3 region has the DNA TGTGCCTGGAGAGGCCCGCGTGGACAGGGATTTTTTGTGAACACTGAAGCTTTCTTT.